What follows are 18 T cell receptor beta chains derived from one specimen sequenced in a study of early T cells in non-severe SARS-CoV-2 infection. TCRdb reanalysed the 5' RACE reads using MiXCR and keeps one entry per CDR3 protein. The repertoire includes around 46,000 distinct CDR3 sequences, 5.5% to 6.5% of them detected once, and about 4.4% sits in the top ten. Input material: whole blood. Receptors were obtained from an adult who was a healthcare worker with PCR-confirmed SARS-CoV-2 infection or an uninfected control (not recorded which).

Remarks on this clonotype: With a much larger clone just one base away, this may be a read error. The conserved final phenylalanine or tryptophan is absent from the CDR3, which likely points to a read error. The chain employs TRBV5-1 and TRBJ2-7; D call uncertain. CDR3 size: 12 residues. V lost 1 base and J lost 3, with 5 bases in between. In germline, CDR1 is SGHRS, CDR2 YFSETQ. The CDR3 DNA reads TGCGCCAGCAGCTTGAACGGCTACGAGCAGTACATC. It translates to CASSLNGYEQYI.

This clonotype was seen repeatedly, ten times or more. The chain has TRBV11-2 and TRBJ2-7; the D gene is possibly TRBD1 (6 bases). The V gene lost 1 base and the J gene lost 5 bases, with 12 bases spanning the gap. Germline values: CDR1 SGHAT, CDR2 FQNNGV. The CDR3 extends over 14 amino acids. The DNA of the CDR3 is TGTGCCAGCAGCTTAGTTGCAGGGGAAAACGAGCAGTACTTC. This encodes CASSLVAGENEQYF.

This clonotype was observed at least ten times. The rearrangement joins TRBV15 to TRBJ2-7; D is ambiguous. Per germline, CDR1 LNHNV and CDR2 YYDKDF (reference sequence). CDR3 length: 17 amino acids. Trimming cost V 0 bases and J 2 bases, with 17 bases left between them. CDR3 in amino acids: CATSRDEAAQRPYEQYF. As DNA, the CDR3 is TGTGCCACCAGCAGAGATGAGGCGGCACAGCGTCCCTACGAGCAGTACTTC. Full variable domain (outside the CDR3, taken from reference TRBV15 and TRBJ2-7): DAMVIQNPRYQVTQFGKPVTLSCSQTLNHNVMYWYQQKSSQAPKLLFHYYDKDFNNEADTPDNFQSRRPNTSFCFLDIRSPGLGDTAMYLCATSRDEAAQRPYEQYFGPGTRLTVT.

In this sample, this clonotype turned up many times. This chain connects TRBV10-1 to TRBJ2-2; D is unresolved. V shed 0 bases and J shed 6 bases, with 5 bases lying between them. The CDR3 sequence is 13 residues long. Germline V gene lookup returns CDR1 WNHNN and CDR2 SYGVQD (reference sequence). The chain's CDR3 is CASSESYPGELFF. As DNA, the CDR3 is TGCGCCAGCAGTGAGTCGTACCCCGGGGAGCTGTTTTTT.

This clonotype was seen a handful of times. V and J are TRBV20-1 and TRBJ1-2; D not resolved. Deletions cut 6 bases from V and 8 bases from J, with 16 bases between. The CDR3 covers 12 residues. The germline gives CDR1 DFQATT, CDR2 SNEGSKA (reference sequence). The CDR3 reads CSAFPPDGGYTF. DNA of the CDR3: TGCAGTGCCTTTCCCCCAGACGGGGGCTACACCTTC.

This clonotype occurred many times. V gene TRBV29-1 combines with J gene TRBJ2-7; 9 bases fit TRBD1. V dropped 6 bases and J dropped 6; count of bases not matched to a gene: 6. The CDR3 length is 12 residues. In germline, CDR1 is SQVTM, CDR2 ANQGSEA. CDR3 protein: CSVHRGQGEQYF. The CDR3 region has the DNA TGCAGCGTCCACAGGGGGCAAGGCGAGCAGTACTTC.

This clonotype was counted at least ten times. The V call is TRBV2, the J call TRBJ1-6; D gene ambiguous. The length of the CDR3 is 14 residues. Germline CDR1 and CDR2: SNHLY and FYNNEI. Trimming cost V 8 bases and J 3 bases, with 11 bases left between them. The DNA of the CDR3 is TGTGCCAGCTCCGCAAGGAACTATAATTCACCCCTCCACTTT. The encoded protein is CASSARNYNSPLHF.

As for this clonotype: A single base separates this from a much larger clone, so it may be a read error. This chain links TRBV5-1 with TRBJ2-2; D tentatively fits TRBD1 or TRBD2 (7 bases each). In germline, CDR1 is SGHRS, CDR2 YFSETQ. The CDR3 runs 15 residues. The CDR3: CASSSDRWDSGVLFF. The CDR3 DNA reads TGCGCCAGCAGCTCGGACAGATGGGACAGCGGGGTGCTGTTTTTT.

In this sample, this clonotype turned up many times. The chain uses TRBV11-2 and TRBJ2-5, with D perhaps matching TRBD1 (5 bases). The CDR3 runs 15 residues. Looked up from germline, CDR1 is SGHAT and CDR2 is FQNNGV. The V and J ends lost 2 bases and 2 bases respectively, with 12 bases between them. The CDR3 DNA reads TGTGCCAGCAGCTTATATGCAGGGCGGCAAGAGACCCAGTACTTC. Translated, it gives CASSLYAGRQETQYF.

This clonotype was detected only a few times. In DNA, the CDR3 is TGTGCCAGCGGTACAGGGAGCTATGGCTACACCTTC. Residues: CASGTGSYGYTF. The chain is built from TRBV6-1 and TRBJ1-2, with D tentatively TRBD1 (6 bases). The CDR3 contains 12 residues. V was pared by 8 bases and J by 4 bases, with 11 bases between. Per germline, CDR1 MNHNS and CDR2 SASEGT.

The gene calls are TRBV7-7 and TRBJ2-5, with D perhaps TRBD1 (5 bases). The CDR3 has 14 residues. The germline CDR1 and CDR2 sequences are SSHAT and FNYEAQ (reference sequence). V was clipped by 4 bases and J by 5 bases, with 14 bases between them. This chain's CDR3 is CASSSLQGLETQYF. CDR3 in DNA: TGTGCCAGCAGCTCATTGCAGGGCTTGGAGACCCAGTACTTC.

This clonotype was counted ten times or more. This chain joins TRBV19 and TRBJ1-2, with TRBD1 matching over 7 bases. Trimming removed 6 bases from V and 5 bases from J; junction bases left unmatched: 9. The germline V gene has CDR1 LNHDA and CDR2 SQIVND (reference sequence). This CDR3 comprises 14 residues. This CDR3 reads CASSLGGTDYGYTF. In DNA, the CDR3 is TGTGCCAGTAGCTTAGGCGGGACAGATTATGGCTACACCTTC.

By share, this clonotype counts as medium-sized. The chain couples TRBV29-1 to TRBJ2-4, with a tentative D call TRBD2 (5 bases). The V gene lost 1 base and the J gene lost 5 bases, with 6 bases spanning the gap. CDR1 SQVTM and CDR2 ANQGSEA come from the germline V gene. The CDR3 consists of 12 residues. CDR3 sequence reads: CSVEGGENIQYF. The CDR3 DNA reads as TGCAGCGTTGAAGGGGGAGAAAACATTCAGTACTTC.

Many counts were recorded for this clonotype. V and J are TRBV20-1 and TRBJ2-7; D may be TRBD1 (6 bases). The CDR3 is made up of 15 amino acids. CDR1 and CDR2 from the germline V gene are DFQATT and SNEGSKA (reference sequence). V lost 5 bases and J 1 base, leaving 18 bases between the germline ends. Here the CDR3 DNA reads TGCAGTGCTTTCGAGGGCGCAGGGGAATCCTACGAGCAGTACTTC. It specifies CSAFEGAGESYEQYF.

This clonotype was counted many times. The chain is built from TRBV20-1 and TRBJ1-1, with 7 bases matching TRBD1. The CDR3 covers 14 residues. V was pared by 2 bases and J by 6 bases, with 9 bases of the junction left unmatched. CDR1 and CDR2 (germline): DFQATT, SNEGSKA (reference sequence). The CDR3 sequence: CSARSHQGGSEAFF. In DNA, the CDR3 is TGCAGTGCTAGATCCCATCAGGGGGGGTCTGAAGCTTTCTTT.

This clonotype was seen only a few times. The chain's CDR3 is CATTAFGSNEQFF. CDR3 in DNA: TGTGCCACCACTGCCTTCGGATCCAATGAGCAGTTCTTC. V is TRBV7-6 and J is TRBJ2-1; no definite D call. V lost 10 bases and J lost 6, with 16 bases in between. This CDR3 spans 13 amino acids. CDR1 and CDR2 (germline): SGHVS, FNYEAQ. Full variable domain (rest looked up from reference TRBV7-6 and TRBJ2-1): GAGVSQSPRYKVTKRGQDVALRCDPISGHVSLYWYRQALGQGPEFLTYFNYEAQQDKSGLPNDRFSAERPEGSISTLTIQRTEQRDSAMYRCATTAFGSNEQFFGPGTRLTVL.

In its sample, this clonotype was seen many times. The chain links TRBV2 to TRBJ2-5; D is unclear. The germline CDR1 and CDR2 sequences are SNHLY and FYNNEI. This CDR3 has 12 amino acids. V lost 4 bases to trimming and J lost 4 bases, with 7 bases between them. This CDR3 reads CASSVLGETQYF. DNA for the CDR3: TGTGCCAGCAGTGTTTTAGGAGAGACCCAGTACTTC. Based on the CDR3 plus reference TRBV2 and TRBJ2-5, the full variable domain is EPEVTQTPSHQVTQMGQEVILRCVPISNHLYFYWYRQILGQKVEFLVSFYNNEISEKSEIFDDQFSVERPDGSNFTLKIRSTKLEDSAMYFCASSVLGETQYFGPGTRLLVL.

This clonotype came up many times. The genes are TRBV4-1 and TRBJ2-1; TRBD2 matches at 7 bases. Unmatched junction bases numbered 14, after V lost 1 base and J lost 5 bases. The CDR3 runs to 18 residues. Germline lookup yields CDR1 MGHRA and CDR2 YSYEKL. DNA of the CDR3: TGCGCCAGCAGCCAAGGACTAGCCGGAGCTAGGGGTAACAATGAGCAGTTCTTC. It yields the protein CASSQGLAGARGNNEQFF.